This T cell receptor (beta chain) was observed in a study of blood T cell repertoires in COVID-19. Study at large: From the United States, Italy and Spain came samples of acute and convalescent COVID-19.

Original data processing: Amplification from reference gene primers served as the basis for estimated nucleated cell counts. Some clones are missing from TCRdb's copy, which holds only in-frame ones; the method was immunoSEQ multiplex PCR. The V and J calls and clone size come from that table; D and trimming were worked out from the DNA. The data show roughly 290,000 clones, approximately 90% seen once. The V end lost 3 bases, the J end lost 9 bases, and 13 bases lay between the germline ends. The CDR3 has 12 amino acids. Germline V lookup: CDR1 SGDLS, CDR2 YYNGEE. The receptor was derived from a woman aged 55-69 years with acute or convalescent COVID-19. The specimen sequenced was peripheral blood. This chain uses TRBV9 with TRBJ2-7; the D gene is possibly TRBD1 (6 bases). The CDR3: CASSAQGDAQYF. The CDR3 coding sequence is TGTGCCAGCAGCGCACAGGGAGATGCGCAGTACTTC.